The clone carrying this TCR beta chain was detected only a few times. The target antigen is unknown. This entry comes from a study of regulatory T cells in long-lasting Graves disease. The germline V gene encodes CDR1 SGHVS and CDR2 FNYEAQ. The CDR3 has 14 residues. HTBI primers from iRepertoire and Arm-PCR of CDR3 regions yielded the TCR beta libraries. TCRdb recomputed calls from the multiplex PCR reads with MiXCR, one row per CDR3 protein. The sample includes 400,000 to 500,000 distinct CDR3 sequences, about 15% seen only once; the top ten take 20% to 25%. Study-wide results and limits: TRBV28 was favored in persistent disease, as were TRBJ1-2 and TRBJ2-5.

The time point denotes: newly diagnosed GD, antithyroid drugs for less than 3 months. Construction of the TCR library relied on RNA isolated from PBMCs. The same sample was also used in a study of T cells in Graves' hyperthyroidism and ophthalmopathy. That paper adds: Graves' hyperthyroidism is called stable when ophthalmopathy does not progress within 18 months. Stable hyperthyroidism and ophthalmopathy were separated using 13 V-J signatures. Ophthalmopathy got predicted by the model a median roughly 6.4 months before its onset.

This specimen was peripheral blood mononuclear cells (PBMCs), taken at new diagnosis, from a patient treated with antithyroid drugs. The rearrangement joins TRBV7-6 to TRBJ2-5; 7 bases map to TRBD1. The J call may not be correct, given that the DNA end is closer to TRBJ2-7. The receptor was isolated from a woman aged 18-29 years with Graves disease. CDR3 coding DNA: TGTGCCAGCAGCTTAGAAACAGGGGCGTACGAGCAGTACTTC. It yields the protein CASSLETGAYEQYF.